These T cell receptor beta chains were read from a single sample in a study of long-term antiretroviral therapy in people with HIV. Clones were sequenced by immunoSEQ multiplex PCR, and TCRdb holds only the in-frame ones, with some missing. The repertoire consists of fewer than 40,000 clones, with 80% occurring once and the leading ten covering about 6%. Source: unsorted PBMCs, taken 3.4 years after starting antiretroviral therapy. Receptors originate from a man aged 25-45 years with HIV. Both conserved end residues are trimmed from each CDR3. The order of the fields is V gene, J gene, CDR3 protein.

v_call: TRBV6-6
j_call: TRBJ1-1
cdr3_aa: ASSPPPYGTNTEAF

v_call: TRBV5-1
j_call: TRBJ2-3
cdr3_aa: ASTGTSVTDTQY

v_call: TRBV25-1
j_call: TRBJ2-7
cdr3_aa: ASIRIYRDRLSYEQY

v_call: TRBV6-5
j_call: TRBJ2-7
cdr3_aa: ASSSRGYEQY

v_call: TRBV5-1
j_call: TRBJ1-2
cdr3_aa: ASSTGTGGRGYT

v_call: TRBV18
j_call: TRBJ2-7
cdr3_aa: ASSPGLGDLYEQY

v_call: TRBV14
j_call: TRBJ2-2
cdr3_aa: ASSQKVAGELF

v_call: TRBV28
j_call: TRBJ1-5
cdr3_aa: ASSLSEVGSQPQH

v_call: TRBV30
j_call: TRBJ1-1
cdr3_aa: AWTEDRVNTEAF

v_call: TRBV10-3
j_call: TRBJ1-4
cdr3_aa: AIGGKEKLF

v_call: TRBV6-5
j_call: TRBJ2-7
cdr3_aa: ASRHINEQY

v_call: TRBV19
j_call: TRBJ2-7
cdr3_aa: ASSSRDPGTYEQY

v_call: TRBV29-1
j_call: TRBJ2-7
cdr3_aa: SVEVSGFGEQY

v_call: TRBV6-6
j_call: TRBJ1-5
cdr3_aa: ASSPTHGGGLPQH

v_call: TRBV28
j_call: TRBJ1-5
cdr3_aa: ASSLRGLGNQPQH

v_call: TRBV11-2
j_call: TRBJ2-5
cdr3_aa: ASSWDRQETQY